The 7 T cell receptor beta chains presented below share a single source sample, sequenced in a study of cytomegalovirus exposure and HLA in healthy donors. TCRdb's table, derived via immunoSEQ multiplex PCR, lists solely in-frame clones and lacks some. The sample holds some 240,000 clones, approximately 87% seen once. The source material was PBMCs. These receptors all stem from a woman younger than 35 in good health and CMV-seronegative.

The CDR3 sequence: CASSDSAGRPDTQYF. CDR3 bases: TGTGCCAGCAGTGACTCCGCAGGTCGTCCAGATACGCAGTATTTT. The chain employs TRBV6-4 and TRBJ2-3; D ambiguous. The V gene's germline CDR1 is MRHNA and CDR2 SNTAGT. There are 15 residues in the CDR3. The germline V and J ends were trimmed by 0 bases and 4 bases, with 11 bases remaining between them.

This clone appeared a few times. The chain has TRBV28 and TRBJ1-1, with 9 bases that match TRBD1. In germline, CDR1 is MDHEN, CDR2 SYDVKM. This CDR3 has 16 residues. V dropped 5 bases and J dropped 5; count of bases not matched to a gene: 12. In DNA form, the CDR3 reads TGTGCCAGCAGTCCAGCGTCAGGACAGGGGCGGACTGAAGCTTTCTTT. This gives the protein CASSPASGQGRTEAFF.

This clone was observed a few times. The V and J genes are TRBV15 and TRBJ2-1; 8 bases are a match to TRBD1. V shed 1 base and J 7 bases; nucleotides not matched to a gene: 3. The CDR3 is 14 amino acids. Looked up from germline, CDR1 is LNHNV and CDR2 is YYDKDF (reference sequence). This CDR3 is CATSRGTGRNEQFF. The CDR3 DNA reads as TGTGCCACCAGCAGAGGGACAGGGAGGAATGAGCAGTTCTTC.

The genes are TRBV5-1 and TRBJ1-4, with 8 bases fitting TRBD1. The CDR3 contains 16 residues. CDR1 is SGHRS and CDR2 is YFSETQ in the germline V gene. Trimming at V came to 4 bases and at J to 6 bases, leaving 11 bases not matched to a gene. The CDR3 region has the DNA TGCGCCAGCAGCGCAGGCCTCGGACAGGGTTATGAAAAACTGTTTTTT. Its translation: CASSAGLGQGYEKLFF.

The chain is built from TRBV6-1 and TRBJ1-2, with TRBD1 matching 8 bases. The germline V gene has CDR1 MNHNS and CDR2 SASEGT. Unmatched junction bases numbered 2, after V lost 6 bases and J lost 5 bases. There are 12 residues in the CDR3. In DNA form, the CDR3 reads TGTGCCAGCAGCGGACAGGGTTATGGCTACACCTTC. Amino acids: CASSGQGYGYTF.

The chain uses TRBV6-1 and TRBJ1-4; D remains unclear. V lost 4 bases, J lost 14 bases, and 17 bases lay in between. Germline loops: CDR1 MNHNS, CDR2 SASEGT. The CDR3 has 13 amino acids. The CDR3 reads CASSGRTNRPLFF. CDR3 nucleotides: TGTGCCAGCAGTGGCCGGACGAATCGACCGCTGTTTTTT.

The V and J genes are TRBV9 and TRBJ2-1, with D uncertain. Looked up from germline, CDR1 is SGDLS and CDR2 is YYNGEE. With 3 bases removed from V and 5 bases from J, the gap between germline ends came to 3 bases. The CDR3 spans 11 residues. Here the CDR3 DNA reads TGTGCCAGCAGCGGAAACAATGAGCAGTTCTTC. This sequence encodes CASSGNNEQFF.